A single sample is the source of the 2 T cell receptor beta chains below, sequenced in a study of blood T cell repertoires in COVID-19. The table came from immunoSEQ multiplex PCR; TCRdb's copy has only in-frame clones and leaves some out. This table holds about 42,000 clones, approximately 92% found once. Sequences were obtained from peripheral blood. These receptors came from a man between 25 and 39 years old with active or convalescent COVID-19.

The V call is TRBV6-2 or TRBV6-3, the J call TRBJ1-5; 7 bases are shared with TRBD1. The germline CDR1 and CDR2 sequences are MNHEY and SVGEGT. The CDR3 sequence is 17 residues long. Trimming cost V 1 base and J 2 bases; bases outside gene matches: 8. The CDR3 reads CASSYFVIGGRNQPQHF. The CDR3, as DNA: TGTGCCAGCAGTTACTTCGTAATAGGGGGCCGCAATCAGCCCCAGCATTTT.

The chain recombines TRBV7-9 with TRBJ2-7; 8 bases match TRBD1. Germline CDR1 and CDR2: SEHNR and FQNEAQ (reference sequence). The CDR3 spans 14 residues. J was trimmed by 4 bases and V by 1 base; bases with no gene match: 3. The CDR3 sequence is CASSLGTGKYEQYF. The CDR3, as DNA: TGTGCCAGCAGCTTAGGGACAGGGAAGTACGAGCAGTACTTC. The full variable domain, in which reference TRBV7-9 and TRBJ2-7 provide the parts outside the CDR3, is DTGVSQNPRHKITKRGQNVTFRCDPISEHNRLYWYRQTLGQGPEFLTYFQNEAQLEKSRLLSDRFSAERPKGSFSTLEIQRTEQGDSAMYLCASSLGTGKYEQYFGPGTRLTVT.